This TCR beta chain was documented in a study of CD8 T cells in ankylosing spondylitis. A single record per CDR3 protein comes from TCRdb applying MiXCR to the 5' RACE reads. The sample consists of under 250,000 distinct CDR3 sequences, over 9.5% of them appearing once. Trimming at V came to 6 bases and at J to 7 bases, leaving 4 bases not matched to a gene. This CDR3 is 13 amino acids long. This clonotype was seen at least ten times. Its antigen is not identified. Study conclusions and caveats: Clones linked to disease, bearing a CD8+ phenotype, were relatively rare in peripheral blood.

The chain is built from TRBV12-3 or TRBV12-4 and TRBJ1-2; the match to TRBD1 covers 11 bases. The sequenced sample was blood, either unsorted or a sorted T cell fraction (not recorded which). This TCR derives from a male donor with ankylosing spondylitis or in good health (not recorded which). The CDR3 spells CASSLDRGLGYTF. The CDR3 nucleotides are TGTGCCAGCAGCCTGGACAGGGGGCTTGGCTACACCTTC.